The next 28 T cell receptor beta chains were all read from a single sample in a study of cytomegalovirus exposure and HLA in healthy donors. The PCR was carried out with 60 Vbeta primers and 13 Jbeta primers. Repertoires were generated with immunoSEQ multiplex PCR, while TCRdb's copy carries only in-frame clones and drops some. The sample lists under 150,000 clones; roughly 73% were seen once. The specimen sequenced was PBMCs. These receptors came from a male donor in good health and CMV-seronegative.

The chain uses TRBV5-1 and TRBJ2-2, with 7 nucleotides matching TRBD2. CDR1 is SGHRS, CDR2 YFSETQ, per germline. CDR3 size: 15 residues. Unmatched junction bases numbered 9, after V lost 3 bases and J lost 7 bases. CDR3 DNA sequence: TGCGCCAGCAGCTCTGGGACTACCCAGAACGGGGAGCTGTTTTTT. It translates to CASSSGTTQNGELFF.

The chain links TRBV7-3 to TRBJ2-6, with no clear D. The CDR3 spans 16 residues. Germline V gene sequence: CDR1 SGHTA, CDR2 FQGTGA. The V end lost 2 bases, the J end lost 2 bases, and 10 bases lay between the germline ends. The CDR3, as DNA: TGTGCCAGCAGCTTAGCGTCACTTCCTGGGGCCAACGTCCTGACTTTC. It translates to CASSLASLPGANVLTF. Together with reference TRBV7-3 and TRBJ2-6, the CDR3 gives the full variable domain: GAGVSQTPSNKVTEKGKYVELRCDPISGHTALYWYRQSLGQGPEFLIYFQGTGAADDSGLPNDRFFAVRPEGSVSTLKIQRTERGDSAVYLCASSLASLPGANVLTFGAGSRLTVL.

V usage is TRBV6-1 and J usage is TRBJ1-3, with D possibly matching TRBD1 (6 bases). Germline values: CDR1 MNHNS, CDR2 SASEGT. The CDR3 extends over 19 amino acids. V was cut by 0 bases and J by 2 bases, with 20 bases left in between. CDR3 bases: TGTGCCAGCAGTGAAGCGGGGGGGGGCGCCCGTACGGCTGGAAACACCATATATTTT. It is translated as CASSEAGGGARTAGNTIYF.

The chain couples TRBV4-1 to TRBJ1-2; D is unclear. V was shortened by 0 bases and J by 3 bases, with 11 bases between the two germline ends. Germline CDR1 and CDR2: MGHRA and YSYEKL. The CDR3 is made up of 15 amino acids. For the CDR3, the DNA is TGCGCCAGCAGCCAAGACTCCGGGAGATACTATGGCTACACCTTC. It yields the protein CASSQDSGRYYGYTF.

The table lists this clone with a few counts. The V and J genes are TRBV7-2 and TRBJ2-2, with 13 positions matching TRBD2. V trimming: 8 bases; J trimming: 7 bases; junction bases outside the gene matches: 7. This CDR3 has 15 residues. CDR1 SGHTA and CDR2 FQGNSA come from the germline V gene. This CDR3 is CASELAGGLGGELFF. DNA of the CDR3: TGTGCCAGCGAACTAGCGGGGGGGCTTGGCGGGGAGCTGTTTTTT.

The CDR3 DNA sequence: TGTGCCAGCAGCCCTCAGGGGCAGAGCAATCAGCCCCAGCATTTT. Translated: CASSPQGQSNQPQHF. This rearrangement joins TRBV7-2 to TRBJ1-5; TRBD1 is a possible D gene (6 bases). This CDR3 has 15 amino acids. Trimming shortened V by 5 bases and J by 1 base, and 12 bases separated the two germline ends. The germline V gene encodes CDR1 SGHTA and CDR2 FQGNSA.

A word on this clone: The sample contains more than one DNA sequence encoding this CDR3. The genes are TRBV7-9 and TRBJ2-5, with D unclear. The V gene lost 5 bases and the J gene lost 5 bases, with 6 bases spanning the gap. Germline-derived CDR1 and CDR2 are SEHNR and FQNEAQ (reference sequence). This CDR3 has 11 residues. In DNA form, the CDR3 reads TGTGCCAGCAGCCCCAGGGAGACCCAGTACTTC. Its translation: CASSPRETQYF.

Here the CDR3 reads CASSLGPSDTGELFF. Written as DNA, the CDR3 is TGCGCCAGCAGCTTGGGTCCCTCCGACACCGGGGAGCTGTTTTTT. V and J are TRBV5-1 and TRBJ2-2; D is unclear. This CDR3 spans 15 amino acids. Germline CDR1 and CDR2: SGHRS and YFSETQ. Trimming left V 0 bases short and J 3 bases short, with 9 bases between.

The chain recombines TRBV7-3 with TRBJ2-7; 8 bases match TRBD2. V lost 6 bases to trimming and J lost 0 bases; unmatched junction nucleotides: 7. The CDR3 spans 15 residues. Per the germline V gene, CDR1 is SGHTA and CDR2 is FQGTGA. CDR3 region: CASSFGRGDSYEQYF. CDR3 coding DNA: TGTGCCAGCAGTTTCGGGCGGGGGGACTCCTACGAGCAGTACTTC.

The V call is TRBV5-8, the J call TRBJ2-2; D is perhaps TRBD2 (6 bases). The germline V gene encodes CDR1 SGHTS and CDR2 YDEGEE. This CDR3 has 15 amino acids. V lost 4 bases and J lost 6, with 16 bases in between. CDR3 nucleotide sequence: TGTGCCAGCAGCCTCTCGGGGAGGCGGGCCGGGGAGCTGTTTTTT. Translation gives CASSLSGRRAGELFF.

This chain joins TRBV9 and TRBJ2-1, with TRBD2 matching over 9 bases. The J segment lost 1 base and the V segment lost 4 bases, leaving 9 bases of the junction unmatched. There are 17 residues in the CDR3. The V gene's germline CDR1 is SGDLS and CDR2 YYNGEE. CDR3 in amino acids: CASSTGVAGGSYNEQFF. In nucleotides, the CDR3 is TGTGCCAGCAGCACGGGAGTGGCGGGGGGGTCCTACAATGAGCAGTTCTTC.

Points on this clone: Compared with germline, one end of the junction differs, possibly owing to a read error. The chain joins TRBV6-5 to TRBJ1-1; D may be TRBD1 (5 bases). Germline V CDR1 and CDR2: MNHEY, SVGAGI. The CDR3 consists of 15 residues. In DNA, the CDR3 is TGTGCCAGCACCCCGCGGGGGGTGAGGAACGCTGAAGCTTTCTTT. It is translated as CASTPRGVRNAEAFF.

The V gene is TRBV6-6, the J gene TRBJ2-1, with 7 bases identical to TRBD2. Germline V gives CDR1 MNHNY, CDR2 SVGAGI (reference sequence). This CDR3 is 14 amino acids long. V was pared by 2 bases and J by 6 bases, with 4 bases of the junction left unmatched. CDR3 protein: CASSYQRGGNEQFF. The CDR3 DNA sequence: TGTGCCAGCAGTTACCAGCGGGGTGGCAATGAGCAGTTCTTC.

There are a few counts of this clone. CDR3 nucleotide sequence: TGTGCCAGCAGCACCTTAGGTGGGAGCCAGGCGGGAGAGCAGTACTTC. It translates to CASSTLGGSQAGEQYF. The genes are TRBV7-6 and TRBJ2-7, with D tentatively TRBD2 (6 bases). Germline CDR1 SGHVS, CDR2 FNYEAQ. This CDR3 comprises 16 residues. Trimming took off 5 bases at V and 7 bases at J, with 24 bases between the two ends.

The V call is TRBV7-2, the J call TRBJ2-2; maybe TRBD1 (5 bases). The V gene lost 5 bases and the J gene lost 0 bases, with 7 bases spanning the gap. The germline CDR1 and CDR2 sequences are SGHTA and FQGNSA. The CDR3 runs to 14 residues. CDR3 loop: CASSPTANTGELFF. The CDR3 coding sequence is TGTGCCAGCAGCCCGACAGCGAACACCGGGGAGCTGTTTTTT.

This clone was recorded once. This chain connects TRBV7-2 to TRBJ2-5, with 9 bases fitting TRBD1. The CDR3 is 14 amino acids. The germline gives CDR1 SGHTA, CDR2 FQGNSA. J lost 5 bases, V lost 5 bases, and 6 bases had no gene match. In DNA form, the CDR3 reads TGTGCCAGCAGCCCACAGGGGGCAGGGGAGACCCAGTACTTC. Its protein is CASSPQGAGETQYF.

The chain has TRBV9 and TRBJ2-1; D is uncertain. CDR1 SGDLS and CDR2 YYNGEE come from the germline V gene. Between the trimmed V and J ends, which lost 2 bases and 0 bases, there was a span of 12 bases. The CDR3 totals 16 residues. The CDR3 DNA reads as TGTGCCAGCAGCGTCGATAGCCCCAGCTCCTACAATGAGCAGTTCTTC. Residues: CASSVDSPSSYNEQFF.

The rearrangement uses TRBV5-1 and TRBJ2-2, with 7 bases fitting TRBD1. J was trimmed by 4 bases and V by 6 bases; bases with no gene match: 9. Germline CDR1 and CDR2: SGHRS and YFSETQ. The CDR3 has 15 amino acids. The DNA of the CDR3 is TGCGCCAGCACACCGGGACAGATTCTCACCGGGGAGCTGTTTTTT. As protein: CASTPGQILTGELFF.

The chain employs TRBV7-2 and TRBJ1-6, with D possibly matching TRBD1 (6 bases). The CDR3 runs to 14 residues. Germline V lookup: CDR1 SGHTA, CDR2 FQGNSA. Trimming took 8 bases from V and 8 from J, leaving 16 bases between them. CDR3 amino acids: CASGTGQGHSPLHF. The DNA for the CDR3 is TGTGCCAGCGGTACAGGGCAGGGCCATTCACCCCTCCACTTT.

Remarks on this clone: Other DNA sequences in this specimen translate into the identical CDR3. The V and J genes are TRBV5-1 and TRBJ2-7; perhaps TRBD1 as D (5 bases). This CDR3 has 11 residues. The germline gives CDR1 SGHRS, CDR2 YFSETQ. Trimming removed 5 bases at V and 4 bases at J, with 7 bases between. CDR3 in DNA: TGCGCCAGCAGATCAGGGTACGAGCAGTACTTC. Translating gives CASRSGYEQYF. Drawing the rest from reference TRBV5-1 and TRBJ2-7, the complete variable domain is KAGVTQTPRYLIKTRGQQVTLSCSPISGHRSVSWYQQTPGQGLQFLFEYFSETQRNKGNFPGRFSGRQFSNSRSEMNVSTLELGDSALYLCASRSGYEQYFGPGTRLTVT.

This clone was counted a few times. This chain joins TRBV5-1 and TRBJ2-3; 12 bases line up with TRBD2. This CDR3 spans 15 amino acids. Per the germline V gene, CDR1 is SGHRS and CDR2 is YFSETQ. V lost 4 bases, J lost 4 bases, and 4 bases stayed unmatched. CDR3 sequence (DNA): TGCGCCAGCAGCGCTAGCGGGGGGGCCGCAGATACGCAGTATTTT. Its translation: CASSASGGAADTQYF.

The V call is TRBV4-3, the J call TRBJ2-1; 7 nucleotides line up with TRBD1. The CDR3 is 16 amino acids. CDR1 and CDR2 (germline): LGHNA, YSLEER. The J segment lost 2 bases and the V segment lost 0 bases, leaving 4 bases of the junction unmatched. CDR3 sequence reads: CASSQDRQGTYNEQFF. CDR3 nucleotide sequence: TGCGCCAGCAGCCAAGATCGACAGGGCACCTACAATGAGCAGTTCTTC.

This chain uses TRBV9 with TRBJ1-6, with 7 bases identical to TRBD1. Per the germline V gene, CDR1 is SGDLS and CDR2 is YYNGEE. The CDR3 sequence is 14 residues long. V dropped 6 bases and J dropped 6; count of bases not matched to a gene: 6. The CDR3 here is CASNGGTANSPLHF. As DNA, the CDR3 is TGTGCCAGCAACGGCGGGACAGCTAATTCACCCCTCCACTTT.

The V gene is TRBV4-1, the J gene TRBJ2-3, with D maybe TRBD2 (7 bases). Germline CDR1 and CDR2: MGHRA and YSYEKL. V was shortened by 0 bases and J by 2 bases, with 12 bases between the two germline ends. The length of the CDR3 is 16 residues. In nucleotides, the CDR3 is TGCGCCAGCAGCCAAGACCCGGGGGGCTCCACAGATACGCAGTATTTT. It yields the protein CASSQDPGGSTDTQYF.

The V and J genes are TRBV7-2 and TRBJ2-5, with D possibly TRBD2 on 5 matching bases. From germline, CDR1 is SGHTA and CDR2 FQGNSA. V gave up 2 bases and J gave up 3 bases, with 10 bases separating them. The CDR3 runs to 14 residues. CDR3 coding DNA: TGTGCCAGCAGCTTAAGGACTTTTGAAGAGACCCAGTACTTC. As protein: CASSLRTFEETQYF.

CDR3 sequence: CSVDHSDRETQYF. The CDR3, as DNA: TGCAGCGTTGATCATTCCGATCGGGAGACCCAGTACTTC. The chain links TRBV29-1 to TRBJ2-5; unclear D gene. With 3 bases removed from V and 5 bases from J, the gap between germline ends came to 13 bases. The CDR3 covers 13 residues. Looked up from germline, CDR1 is SQVTM and CDR2 is ANQGSEA.

This clone was seen once. The V gene is TRBV5-1, the J gene TRBJ1-2; D not resolved. The V end lost 0 bases, the J end lost 4 bases, and 7 bases lay between the germline ends. The length of the CDR3 is 13 residues. CDR1 and CDR2 (germline): SGHRS, YFSETQ. CDR3 bases: TGCGCCAGCAGCTTGGACAATATCTATGGCTACACCTTC. This gives the protein CASSLDNIYGYTF.

This clone was observed a handful of times. The chain joins TRBV7-8 to TRBJ2-2; TRBD1 matches at 9 bases. Trimming at V came to 6 bases and at J to 2 bases, leaving 4 bases not matched to a gene. CDR1 is SGHVS and CDR2 is FQNEAQ in the germline V gene. This CDR3 is built from 15 residues. The CDR3 DNA reads TGTGCCAGCAGGTCGGGACAGGGAAACACCGGGGAGCTGTTTTTT. It translates to CASRSGQGNTGELFF.